Only one count was recorded for the clone carrying this T cell receptor beta chain. The target antigen is unknown. The germline gene is not matched at one end of the junction; a read error may be the cause. Produced via immunoSEQ multiplex PCR; TCRdb's table is partial and in-frame only. The data hold 2,500,000 or so clones, with more than 90% observed a single time. This record comes from a study of shared clonotypes between healthy human individuals. Background on the study: There were three CD4 naive, three CD4 memory, two CD8 naive and one CD8 memory plates per donor. Whole-study findings and limits: The donor pool, a small one, limited the genetic and exposure-history diversity represented.

The CDR3 length is 9 residues. Germline V gene data show CDR1 as GTSNPN and CDR2 as SVGIG (reference sequence). The sequenced sample was naive CD4+ T cells sorted from blood. The subset was: CD45RA+ positively selected. The TCR originated in a man younger than 30 in good health. This chain joins TRBV30 and TRBJ2-1; weak D call: TRBD2 (7 bases). In DNA, the CDR3 is TGTGCCTCGTCGGGGGGCCCGGTCTTC. It specifies CASSGGPVF.